This T cell receptor beta chain was obtained from a study of cytomegalovirus exposure and HLA in healthy donors. Study-level points and caveats: With further analysis later on, most CMV-associated TCR beta chains appeared HLA-restricted. Usually a TCR sequence was rare, but some public TCRs were found in many donors. Analysis was carried out at a later point, and it linked a missense DCLRE1C variant to TCR beta V- and J-gene trimming.

From germline, CDR1 is GTSNPN and CDR2 SVGIG (reference sequence). J gave up 4 bases and V 1 base, and 12 bases lay outside the gene matches. The CDR3 runs to 16 residues. Note on this clone: As yet, its antigen is unknown.

PCR used 60 Vbeta primers and 13 Jbeta primers. Using immunoSEQ multiplex PCR, the repertoire was profiled, and TCRdb retains in-frame clones only, with some absent. The profile shows over 150,000 clones, under 85% of them singletons. This chain links TRBV30 with TRBJ1-2, with TRBD1 identical over 7 bases. Sequenced: PBMCs. This receptor was taken from a man between 18 and 29 years old in good health and CMV-seronegative. The DNA of the CDR3 is TGTGCCTGGAGTGCGCCGGGACAGCGACCTCTCTATGGCTACACCTTC. Protein product: CAWSAPGQRPLYGYTF.